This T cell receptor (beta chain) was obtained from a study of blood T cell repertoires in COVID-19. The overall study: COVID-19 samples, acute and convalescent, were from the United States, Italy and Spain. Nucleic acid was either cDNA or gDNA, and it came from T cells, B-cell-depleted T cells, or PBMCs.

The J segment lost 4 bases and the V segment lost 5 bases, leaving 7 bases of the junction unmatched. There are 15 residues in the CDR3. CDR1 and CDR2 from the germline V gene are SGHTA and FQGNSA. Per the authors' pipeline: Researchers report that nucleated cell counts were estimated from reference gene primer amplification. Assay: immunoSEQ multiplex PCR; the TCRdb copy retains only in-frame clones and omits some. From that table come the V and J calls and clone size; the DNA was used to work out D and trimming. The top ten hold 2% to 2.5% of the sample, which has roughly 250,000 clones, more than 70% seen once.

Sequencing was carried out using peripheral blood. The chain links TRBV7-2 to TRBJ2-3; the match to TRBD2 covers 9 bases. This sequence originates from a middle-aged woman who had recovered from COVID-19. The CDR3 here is CASSVRAGGPDTQYF. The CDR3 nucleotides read TGTGCCAGCAGCGTAAGGGCGGGAGGGCCAGATACGCAGTATTTT. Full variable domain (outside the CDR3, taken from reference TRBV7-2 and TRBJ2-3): GAGVSQSPSNKVTEKGKDVELRCDPISGHTALYWYRQSLGQGLEFLIYFQGNSAPDKSGLPSDRFSAERTGGSVSTLTIQRTQQEDSAVYLCASSVRAGGPDTQYFGPGTRLTVL.